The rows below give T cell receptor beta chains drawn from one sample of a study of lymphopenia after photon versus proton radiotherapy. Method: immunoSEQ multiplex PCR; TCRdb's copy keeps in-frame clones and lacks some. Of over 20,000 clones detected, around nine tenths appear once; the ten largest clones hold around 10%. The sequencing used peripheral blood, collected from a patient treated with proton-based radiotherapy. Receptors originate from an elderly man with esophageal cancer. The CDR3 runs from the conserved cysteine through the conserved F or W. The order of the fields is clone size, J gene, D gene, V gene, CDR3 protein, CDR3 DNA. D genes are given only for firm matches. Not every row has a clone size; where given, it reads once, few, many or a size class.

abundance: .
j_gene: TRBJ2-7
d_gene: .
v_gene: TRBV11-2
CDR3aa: CASSRTRYEQYF
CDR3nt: TGTGCCAGCAGCAGGACCCGCTACGAGCAGTACTTC

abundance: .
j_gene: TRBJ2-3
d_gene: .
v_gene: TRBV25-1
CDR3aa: CASSGGWSTDTQYF
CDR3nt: TGTGCCAGCAGTGGAGGTTGGAGCACAGATACGCAGTATTTT

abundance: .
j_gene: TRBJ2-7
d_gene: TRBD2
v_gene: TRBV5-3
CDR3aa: CARSLALAGAITEQYF
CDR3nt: TGTGCCAGAAGCTTGGCTCTAGCGGGAGCCATTACCGAGCAGTACTTC

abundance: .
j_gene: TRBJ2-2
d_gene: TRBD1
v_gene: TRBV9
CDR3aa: CASSPMVQGVGELFF
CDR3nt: TGTGCCAGCAGCCCGATGGTCCAGGGGGTCGGGGAGCTGTTTTTT

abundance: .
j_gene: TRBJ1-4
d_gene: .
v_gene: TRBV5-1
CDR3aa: CASSLWGASNEKLFF
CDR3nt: TGCGCCAGCAGCTTGTGGGGGGCATCTAATGAAAAACTGTTTTTT

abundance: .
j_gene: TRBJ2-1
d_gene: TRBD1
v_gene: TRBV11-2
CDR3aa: CASSSNGPAGQVYNEQFF
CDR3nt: TGTGCCAGCAGCTCAAACGGGCCCGCGGGACAGGTCTACAATGAGCAGTTCTTC

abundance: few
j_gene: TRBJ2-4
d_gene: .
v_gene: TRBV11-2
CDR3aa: CASSSLRQVLAKNIQYF
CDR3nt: TGTGCCAGCAGCTCATTGCGACAGGTCCTAGCCAAAAACATTCAGTACTTC

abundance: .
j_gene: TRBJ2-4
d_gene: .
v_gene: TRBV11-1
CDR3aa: CASREMGGTKNIQYF
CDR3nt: TGTGCCAGCAGGGAGATGGGGGGAACCAAAAACATTCAGTACTTC

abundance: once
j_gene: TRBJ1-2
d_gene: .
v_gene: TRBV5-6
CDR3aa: CASSIGGNYGYTF
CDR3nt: TGTGCCAGCAGCATTGGAGGGAACTATGGCTACACCTTC

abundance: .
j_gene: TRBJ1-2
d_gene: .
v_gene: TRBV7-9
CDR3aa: CASSPDTNYGYTF
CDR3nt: TGTGCCAGCAGCCCTGACACGAACTATGGCTACACCTTC

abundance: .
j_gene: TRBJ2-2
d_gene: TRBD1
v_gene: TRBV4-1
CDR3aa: CASSLGTGGYTGELFF
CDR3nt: TGCGCCAGCAGCCTAGGGACAGGGGGTTACACCGGGGAGCTGTTTTTT

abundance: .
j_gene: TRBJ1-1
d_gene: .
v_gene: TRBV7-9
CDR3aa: CASSLGRGNTEAFF
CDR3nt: TGTGCCAGCAGCTTGGGCAGGGGGAACACTGAAGCTTTCTTT

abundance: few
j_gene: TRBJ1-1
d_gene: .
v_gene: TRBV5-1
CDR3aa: CASSLGSYMNTEAFF
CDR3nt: TGCGCCAGCAGCTTGGGCAGTTACATGAACACTGAAGCTTTCTTT

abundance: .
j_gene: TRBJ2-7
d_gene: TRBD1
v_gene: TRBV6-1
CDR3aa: CASSNPGQGTYEQYF
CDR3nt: TGTGCCAGCAGCAACCCGGGACAGGGGACCTACGAGCAGTACTTC

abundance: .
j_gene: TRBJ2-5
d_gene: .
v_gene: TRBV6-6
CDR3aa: CASSYDAYQETQYF
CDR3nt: TGTGCCAGCAGTTACGACGCGTACCAAGAGACCCAGTACTTC

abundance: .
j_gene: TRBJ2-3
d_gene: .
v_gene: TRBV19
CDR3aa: CASSIESTDTQYF
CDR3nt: TGTGCCAGTAGTATAGAGAGCACAGATACGCAGTATTTT

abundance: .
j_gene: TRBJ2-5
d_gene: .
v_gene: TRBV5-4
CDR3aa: CASSLDSAGQTQYF
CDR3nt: TGTGCCAGCAGCTTGGATTCGGCAGGCCAGACCCAGTACTTC

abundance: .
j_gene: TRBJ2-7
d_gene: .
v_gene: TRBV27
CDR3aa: CASSLGSAYEQYF
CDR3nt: TGTGCCAGCAGTTTAGGGTCTGCCTACGAGCAGTACTTC

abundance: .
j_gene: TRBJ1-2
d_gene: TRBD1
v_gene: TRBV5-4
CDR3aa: CASSFDRGDYGYTF
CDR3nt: TGTGCCAGCAGCTTTGACAGGGGCGACTATGGCTACACCTTC

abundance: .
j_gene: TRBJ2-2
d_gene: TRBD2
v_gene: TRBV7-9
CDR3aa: CASSRTSGYTGELFF
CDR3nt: TGTGCCAGCAGCCGGACTAGCGGATACACCGGGGAGCTGTTTTTT

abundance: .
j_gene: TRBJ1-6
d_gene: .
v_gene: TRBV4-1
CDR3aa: CASSSRTASPPYNSPLHF
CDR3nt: TGCGCCAGCAGCTCTCGGACAGCTTCCCCCCCCTATAATTCACCCCTCCACTTT

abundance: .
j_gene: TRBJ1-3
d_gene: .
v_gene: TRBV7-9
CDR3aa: CASRRNERNTIYF
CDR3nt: TGTGCCAGCAGACGAAACGAGAGAAACACCATATATTTT

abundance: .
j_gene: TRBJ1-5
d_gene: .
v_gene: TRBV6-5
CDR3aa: CASSYSNRQDQPQHF
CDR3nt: TGTGCCAGCAGTTACTCGAATAGGCAGGATCAGCCCCAGCATTTT

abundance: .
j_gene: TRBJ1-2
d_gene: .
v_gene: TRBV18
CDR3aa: CASSPPGQSYGYTF
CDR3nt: TGTGCCAGCTCACCACCAGGGCAGTCCTATGGCTACACCTTC

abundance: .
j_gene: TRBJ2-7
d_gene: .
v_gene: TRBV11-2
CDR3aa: CASSFQYGGEQYF
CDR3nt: TGTGCCAGCAGCTTCCAGTATGGGGGCGAGCAGTACTTC

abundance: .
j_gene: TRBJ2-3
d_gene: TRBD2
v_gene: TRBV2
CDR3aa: CASGLAGGTDTQYF
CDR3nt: TGTGCCAGCGGACTAGCGGGAGGCACAGATACGCAGTATTTT

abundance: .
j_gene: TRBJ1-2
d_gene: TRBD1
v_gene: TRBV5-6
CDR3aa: CASNPDRGNYGYTF
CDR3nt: TGTGCCAGCAACCCCGACAGGGGCAACTATGGCTACACCTTC

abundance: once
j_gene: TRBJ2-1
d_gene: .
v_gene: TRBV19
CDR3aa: CASSRALTYNEQFF
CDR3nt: TGTGCCAGTAGTCGGGCGTTGACCTACAATGAGCAGTTCTTC

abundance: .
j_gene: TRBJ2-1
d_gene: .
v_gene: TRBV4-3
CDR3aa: CASSYEGLDNEQFF
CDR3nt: TGCGCCAGCAGTTATGAGGGACTTGACAATGAGCAGTTCTTC

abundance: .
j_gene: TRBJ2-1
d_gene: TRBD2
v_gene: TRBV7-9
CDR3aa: CASSLPGLAGGLYNEQFF
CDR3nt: TGTGCCAGCAGCTTACCGGGACTAGCGGGGGGCCTATACAATGAGCAGTTCTTC

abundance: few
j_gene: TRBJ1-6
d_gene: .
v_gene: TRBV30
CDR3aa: CAWSQGQNSPLHF
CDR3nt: TGTGCCTGGAGCCAAGGGCAGAATTCACCCCTCCACTTT

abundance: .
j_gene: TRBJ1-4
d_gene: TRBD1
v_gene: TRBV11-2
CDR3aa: CASSWDSSNEKLFF
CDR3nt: TGTGCCAGCAGCTGGGACAGCAGTAATGAAAAACTGTTTTTT

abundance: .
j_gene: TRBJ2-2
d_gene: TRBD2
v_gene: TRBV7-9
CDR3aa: CASSFTSGGPGGELFF
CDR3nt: TGTGCCAGCAGTTTCACTAGCGGAGGCCCTGGCGGGGAGCTGTTTTTT

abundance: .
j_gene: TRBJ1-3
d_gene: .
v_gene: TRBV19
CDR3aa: CASALSGNTIYF
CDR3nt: TGTGCCAGTGCACTCTCTGGAAACACCATATATTTT

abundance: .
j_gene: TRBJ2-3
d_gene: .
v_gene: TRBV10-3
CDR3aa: CAMRSSEFTDTQYF
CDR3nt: TGTGCCATGAGGAGTAGCGAGTTCACAGATACGCAGTATTTT

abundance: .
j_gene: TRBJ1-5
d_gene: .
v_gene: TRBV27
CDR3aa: CASSFAGGAPYNQPQHF
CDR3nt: TGTGCCAGCAGTTTTGCCGGGGGCGCACCATACAATCAGCCCCAGCATTTT

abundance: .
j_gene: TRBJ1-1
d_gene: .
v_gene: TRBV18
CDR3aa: CASSPLGTPRLLGTEAFF
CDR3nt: TGTGCCAGCTCACCACTAGGGACACCTCGGTTGCTCGGCACTGAAGCTTTCTTT

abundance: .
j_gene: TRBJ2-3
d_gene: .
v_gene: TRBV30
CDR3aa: CAWSVRLGADTQYF
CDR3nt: TGTGCCTGGAGTGTACGATTGGGGGCAGATACGCAGTATTTT

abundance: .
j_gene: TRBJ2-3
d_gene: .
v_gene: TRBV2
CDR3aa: CASSSGQGGRTDTQYF
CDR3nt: TGTGCCAGCAGCTCCGGACAGGGAGGGAGAACAGATACGCAGTATTTT

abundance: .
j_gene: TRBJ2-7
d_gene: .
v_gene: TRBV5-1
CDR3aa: CASSLFPSNSYEQYF
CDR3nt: TGCGCCAGCAGCTTGTTCCCTAGTAACTCCTACGAGCAGTACTTC

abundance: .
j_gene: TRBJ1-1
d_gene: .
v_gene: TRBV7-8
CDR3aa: CASSLAPYMNTEAFF
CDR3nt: TGTGCCAGCAGCTTAGCCCCCTACATGAACACTGAAGCTTTCTTT

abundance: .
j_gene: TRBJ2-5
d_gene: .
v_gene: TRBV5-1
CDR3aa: CASSPRDGLIGTQYF
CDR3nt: TGCGCCAGCAGCCCACGGGACGGCCTGATTGGGACCCAGTACTTC

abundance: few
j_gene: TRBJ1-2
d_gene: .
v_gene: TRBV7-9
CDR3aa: CASSLEGIYGYTF
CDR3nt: TGTGCCAGCAGCTTAGAAGGAATCTATGGCTACACCTTC

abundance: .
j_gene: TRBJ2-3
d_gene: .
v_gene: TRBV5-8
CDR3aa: CASTLDGDTQYF
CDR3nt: TGTGCCAGCACCCTGGACGGAGATACGCAGTATTTT

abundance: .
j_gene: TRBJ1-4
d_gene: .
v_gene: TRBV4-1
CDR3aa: CASSPLGEASNEKLFF
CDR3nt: TGCGCCAGCAGCCCCTTGGGAGAGGCCTCTAATGAAAAACTGTTTTTT

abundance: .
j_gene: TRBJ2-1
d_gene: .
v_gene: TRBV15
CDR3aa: CATSRPHLQGNEQFF
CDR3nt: TGTGCCACCAGCAGGCCTCACTTACAGGGAAATGAGCAGTTCTTC

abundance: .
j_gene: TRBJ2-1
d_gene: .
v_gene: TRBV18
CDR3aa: CASSPVAGPPGSEQFF
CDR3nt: TGTGCCAGCTCACCGGTAGCCGGGCCCCCGGGGAGTGAGCAGTTCTTC

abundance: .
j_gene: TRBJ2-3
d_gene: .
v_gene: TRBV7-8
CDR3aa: CASRGPGYAADTQYF
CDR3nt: TGTGCCAGCAGAGGACCTGGGTATGCGGCAGATACGCAGTATTTT

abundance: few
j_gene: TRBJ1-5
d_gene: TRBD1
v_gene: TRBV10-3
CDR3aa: CAISETGARNQPQHF
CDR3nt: TGTGCCATCAGTGAGACAGGGGCGCGGAATCAGCCCCAGCATTTT

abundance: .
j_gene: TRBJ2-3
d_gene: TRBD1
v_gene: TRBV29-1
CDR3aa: CSVEDRFQYF
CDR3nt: TGCAGCGTTGAGGACAGGTTTCAGTATTTT

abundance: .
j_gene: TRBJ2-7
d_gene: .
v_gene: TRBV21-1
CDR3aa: CASSKEGFQREGLEQYF
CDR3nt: TGTGCCAGCAGCAAAGAAGGTTTCCAGCGGGAGGGGCTCGAGCAGTACTTC

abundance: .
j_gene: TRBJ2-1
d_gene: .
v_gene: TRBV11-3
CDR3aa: CASRRDSDRDEQFF
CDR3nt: TGTGCCAGCAGGCGGGACTCTGACCGGGATGAGCAGTTCTTC